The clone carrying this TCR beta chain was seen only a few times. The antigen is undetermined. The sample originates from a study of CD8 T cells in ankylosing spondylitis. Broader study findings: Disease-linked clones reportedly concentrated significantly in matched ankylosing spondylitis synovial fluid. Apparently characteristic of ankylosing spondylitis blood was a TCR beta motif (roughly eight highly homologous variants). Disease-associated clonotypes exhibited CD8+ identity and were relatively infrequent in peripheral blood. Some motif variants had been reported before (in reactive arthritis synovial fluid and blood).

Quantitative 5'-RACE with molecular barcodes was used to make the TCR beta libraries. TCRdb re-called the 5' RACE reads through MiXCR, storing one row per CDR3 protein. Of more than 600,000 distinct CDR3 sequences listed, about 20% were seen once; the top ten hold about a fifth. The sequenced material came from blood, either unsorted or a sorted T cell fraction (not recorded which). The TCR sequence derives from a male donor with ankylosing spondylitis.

CDR3 sequence (DNA): TGCAGTGCCACACGACAGGGGGGGAACACTGAAGCTTTCTTT. Its protein is CSATRQGGNTEAFF. This chain links TRBV20-1 with TRBJ1-1; 9 nucleotides line up with TRBD1. Germline V gene data show CDR1 as DFQATT and CDR2 as SNEGSKA (reference sequence). The CDR3 runs to 14 residues. V dropped 6 bases and J dropped 1; count of bases not matched to a gene: 6.